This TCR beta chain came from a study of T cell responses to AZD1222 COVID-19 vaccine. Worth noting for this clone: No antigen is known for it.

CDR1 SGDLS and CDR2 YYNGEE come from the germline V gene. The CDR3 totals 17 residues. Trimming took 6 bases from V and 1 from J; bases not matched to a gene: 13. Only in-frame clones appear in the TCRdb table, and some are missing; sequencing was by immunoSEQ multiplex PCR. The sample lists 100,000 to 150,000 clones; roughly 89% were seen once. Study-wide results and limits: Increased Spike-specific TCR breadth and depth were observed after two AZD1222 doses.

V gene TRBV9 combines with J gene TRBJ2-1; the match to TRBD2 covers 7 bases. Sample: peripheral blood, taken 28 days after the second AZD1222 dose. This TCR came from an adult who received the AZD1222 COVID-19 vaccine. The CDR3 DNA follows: TGTGCCAGCAACCTACGGGGCGGTAGCGGGTCCTACAATGAGCAGTTCTTC. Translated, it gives CASNLRGGSGSYNEQFF. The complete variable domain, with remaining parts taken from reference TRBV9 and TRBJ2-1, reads DSGVTQTPKHLITATGQRVTLRCSPRSGDLSVYWYQQSLDQGLQFLIQYYNGEERAKGNILERFSAQQFPDLHSELNLSSLELGDSALYFCASNLRGGSGSYNEQFFGPGTRLTVL.